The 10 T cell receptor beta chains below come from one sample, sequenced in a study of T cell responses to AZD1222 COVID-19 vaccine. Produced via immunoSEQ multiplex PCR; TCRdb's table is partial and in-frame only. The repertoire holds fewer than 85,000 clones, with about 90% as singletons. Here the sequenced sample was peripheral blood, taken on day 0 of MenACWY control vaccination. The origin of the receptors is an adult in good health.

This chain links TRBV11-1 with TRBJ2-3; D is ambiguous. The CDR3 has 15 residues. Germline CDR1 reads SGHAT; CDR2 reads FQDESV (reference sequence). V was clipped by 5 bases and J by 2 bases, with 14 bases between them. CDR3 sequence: CASSLNAQLTDTQYF. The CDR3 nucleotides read TGTGCCAGCAGCCTTAACGCGCAGCTCACAGATACGCAGTATTTT. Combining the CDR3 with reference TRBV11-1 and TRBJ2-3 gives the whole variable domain EAEVAQSPRYKITEKSQAVAFWCDPISGHATLYWYRQILGQGPELLVQFQDESVVDDSQLPKDRFSAERLKGVDSTLKIQPAELGDSAMYLCASSLNAQLTDTQYFGPGTRLTVL.

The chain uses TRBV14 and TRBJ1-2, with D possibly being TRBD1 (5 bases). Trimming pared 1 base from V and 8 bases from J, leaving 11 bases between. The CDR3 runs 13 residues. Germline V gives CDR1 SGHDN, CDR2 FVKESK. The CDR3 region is CASSQGQGVGYTF. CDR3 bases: TGTGCCAGCAGCCAAGGTCAGGGTGTAGGCTACACCTTC.

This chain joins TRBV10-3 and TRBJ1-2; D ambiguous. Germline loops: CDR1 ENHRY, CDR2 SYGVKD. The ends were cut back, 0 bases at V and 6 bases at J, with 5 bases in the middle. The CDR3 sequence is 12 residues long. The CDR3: CAISESLDGYTF. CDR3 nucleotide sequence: TGTGCCATCAGTGAGTCGTTAGATGGCTACACCTTC.

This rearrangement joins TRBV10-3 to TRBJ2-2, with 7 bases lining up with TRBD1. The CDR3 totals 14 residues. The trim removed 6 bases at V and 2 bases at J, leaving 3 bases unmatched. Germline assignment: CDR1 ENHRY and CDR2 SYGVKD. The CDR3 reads CAIRGTANTGELFF. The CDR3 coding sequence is TGTGCCATCAGGGGGACAGCAAACACCGGGGAGCTGTTTTTT.

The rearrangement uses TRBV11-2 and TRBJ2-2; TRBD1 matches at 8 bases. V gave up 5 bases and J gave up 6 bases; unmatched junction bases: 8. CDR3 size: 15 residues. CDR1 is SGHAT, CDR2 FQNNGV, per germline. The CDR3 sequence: CASSPRTGMAGELFF. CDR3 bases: TGTGCCAGCAGCCCCCGGACAGGGATGGCCGGGGAGCTGTTTTTT.

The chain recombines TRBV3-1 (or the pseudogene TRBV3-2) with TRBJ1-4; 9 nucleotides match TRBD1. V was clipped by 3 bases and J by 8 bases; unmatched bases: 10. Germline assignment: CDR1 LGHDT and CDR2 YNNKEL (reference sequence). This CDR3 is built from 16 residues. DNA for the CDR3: TGTGCCAGCAGCCAGACAGTGACAGGGGGAGGGGAAAAACTGTTTTTT. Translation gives CASSQTVTGGGEKLFF.

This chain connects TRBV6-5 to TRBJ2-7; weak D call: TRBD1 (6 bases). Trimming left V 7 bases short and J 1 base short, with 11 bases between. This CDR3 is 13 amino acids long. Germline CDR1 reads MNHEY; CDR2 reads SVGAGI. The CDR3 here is CASKAGQSYEQYF. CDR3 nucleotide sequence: TGTGCCAGCAAGGCTGGACAGTCCTACGAGCAGTACTTC.

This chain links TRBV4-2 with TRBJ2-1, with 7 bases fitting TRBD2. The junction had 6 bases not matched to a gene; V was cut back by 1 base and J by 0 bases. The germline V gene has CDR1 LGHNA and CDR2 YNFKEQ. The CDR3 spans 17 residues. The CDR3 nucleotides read TGTGCCAGCAGCCAAGGATTCGGGGGGTCCTCCTACAATGAGCAGTTCTTC. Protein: CASSQGFGGSSYNEQFF.

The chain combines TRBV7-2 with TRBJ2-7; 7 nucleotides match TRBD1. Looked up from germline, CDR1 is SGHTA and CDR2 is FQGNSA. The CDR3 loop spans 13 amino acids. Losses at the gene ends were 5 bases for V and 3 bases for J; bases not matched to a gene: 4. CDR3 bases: TGTGCCAGCAGCCCCGGACAGGTCTACGAGCAGTACTTC. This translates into CASSPGQVYEQYF.

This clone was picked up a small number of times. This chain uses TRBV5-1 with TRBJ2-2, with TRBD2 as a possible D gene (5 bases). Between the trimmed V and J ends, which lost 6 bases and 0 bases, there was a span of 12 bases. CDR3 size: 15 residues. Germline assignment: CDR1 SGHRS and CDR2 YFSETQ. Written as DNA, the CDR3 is TGCGCCAGCAAACGGGATATCACGAACACCGGGGAGCTGTTTTTT. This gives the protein CASKRDITNTGELFF.